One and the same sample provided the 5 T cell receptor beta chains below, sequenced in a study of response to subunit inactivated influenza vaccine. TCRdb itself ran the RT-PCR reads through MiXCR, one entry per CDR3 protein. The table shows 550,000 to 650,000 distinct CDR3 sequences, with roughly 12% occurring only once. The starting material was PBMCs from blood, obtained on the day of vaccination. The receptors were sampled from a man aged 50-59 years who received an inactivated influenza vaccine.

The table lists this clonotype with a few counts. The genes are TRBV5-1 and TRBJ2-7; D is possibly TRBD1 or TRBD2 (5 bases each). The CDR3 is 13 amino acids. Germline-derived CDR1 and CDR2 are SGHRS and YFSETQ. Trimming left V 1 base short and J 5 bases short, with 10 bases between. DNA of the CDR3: TGCGCCAGCAGCTTGCCAGGGAGAAACGAGCAGTACTTC. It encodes CASSLPGRNEQYF.

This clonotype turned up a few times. The CDR3 DNA sequence: TGTGCCAGCAGCCCGCGGGACTTTGCCTACGAGCAGTACTTC. This translates into CASSPRDFAYEQYF. The chain is built from TRBV9 and TRBJ2-7; TRBD2 is a possible D gene (6 bases). In germline, CDR1 is SGDLS, CDR2 YYNGEE. The germline V and J ends were trimmed by 4 bases and 2 bases, with 13 bases remaining between them. This CDR3 spans 14 amino acids.

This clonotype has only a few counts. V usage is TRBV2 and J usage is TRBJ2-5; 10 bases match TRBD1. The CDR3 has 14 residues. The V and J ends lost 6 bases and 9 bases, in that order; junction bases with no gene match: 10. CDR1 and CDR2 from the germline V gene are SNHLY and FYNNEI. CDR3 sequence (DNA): TGTGCCAGCAGGACCGGACAGGGGGTTTTGGCCCAGTACTTC. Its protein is CASRTGQGVLAQYF. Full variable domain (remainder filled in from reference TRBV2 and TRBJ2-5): EPEVTQTPSHQVTQMGQEVILRCVPISNHLYFYWYRQILGQKVEFLVSFYNNEISEKSEIFDDQFSVERPDGSNFTLKIRSTKLEDSAMYFCASRTGQGVLAQYFGPGTRLLVL.

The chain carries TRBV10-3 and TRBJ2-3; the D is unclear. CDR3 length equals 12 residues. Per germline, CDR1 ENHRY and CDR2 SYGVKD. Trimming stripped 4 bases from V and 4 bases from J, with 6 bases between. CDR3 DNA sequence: TGTGCCATCAGTGGGATCCCAGATACGCAGTATTTT. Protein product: CAISGIPDTQYF.

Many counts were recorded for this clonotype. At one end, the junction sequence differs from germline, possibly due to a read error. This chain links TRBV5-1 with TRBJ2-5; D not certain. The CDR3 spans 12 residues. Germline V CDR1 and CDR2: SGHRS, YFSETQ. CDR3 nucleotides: TGTGCCAGCAGCTTAGCCCAAGAGACCCAGTACTTC. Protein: CASSLAQETQYF.